This is a list of T cell receptor beta chains from one sample in a study of CD8+ T cells in alopecia areata. Libraries were prepared by immunoSEQ multiplex PCR; TCRdb keeps only in-frame clonotypes and omits some of them. The table shows 100,000 to 150,000 clones, with around 60% occurring only once. Material: CD4+ T cells sorted from blood, obtained at week 4, from a patient treated with tofacitinib. These receptors originate from a human donor with alopecia areata. Both conserved end residues are part of each CDR3. D genes are given only for firm matches. For some rows the clone size is stated as once, few or many, or as a class when expanded; others skip it.

TRBV25-1	16	once	TRBJ2-3	TRBD1	CASSELGQGNEDTQYF	TGTGCCAGCAGTGAGTTGGGACAGGGGAATGAAGATACGCAGTATTTT
TRBV15	17	few	TRBJ2-2	-	CATSRFPGGAGAGELFF	TGTGCCACCAGCAGATTCCCCGGGGGAGCAGGGGCCGGGGAGCTGTTTTTT
TRBV28	16	-	TRBJ2-7	-	CASSSASGPSSYEQYF	TGTGCCAGCAGTTCTGCTTCCGGACCTAGCTCCTACGAGCAGTACTTC
TRBV2	16	few	TRBJ2-5	TRBD2	CASRSGLAGPQETQYF	TGTGCCAGCAGATCCGGACTAGCGGGTCCTCAAGAGACCCAGTACTTC
TRBV10-3	15	few	TRBJ1-6	-	CAISDVADSNSPLHF	TGTGCCATCAGTGATGTAGCGGACAGCAATTCACCCCTCCACTTT
TRBV5-1	17	-	TRBJ1-6	-	CASSLGNSGLLNSPLHF	TGCGCCAGCAGCTTGGGAAACTCGGGACTGTTGAATTCACCCCTCCACTTT
TRBV30	14	few	TRBJ2-5	TRBD2	CAWRASGFQETQYF	TGTGCCTGGAGAGCTAGCGGATTCCAAGAGACCCAGTACTTC
TRBV10-3	15	-	TRBJ2-3	TRBD2	CAINALAGVTDTQYF	TGTGCCATCAACGCACTAGCGGGGGTGACAGATACGCAGTATTTT
TRBV5-4	16	-	TRBJ2-4	TRBD2	CASSLDSRGGSSIQYF	TGTGCCAGCAGCTTGGACTCACGGGGGGGTTCGAGCATTCAGTACTTC
TRBV5-6	15	-	TRBJ2-2	-	CASSLAWAATGELFF	TGTGCCAGCAGCTTGGCTTGGGCAGCTACTGGGGAGCTGTTTTTT
TRBV29-1	14	few	TRBJ1-5	TRBD1	CSSNPGQANQPQHF	TGCAGCTCAAACCCAGGACAGGCCAATCAGCCCCAGCATTTT
TRBV29-1	15	-	TRBJ2-3	TRBD1	CSVVGDRESTDTQYF	TGCAGCGTTGTGGGGGACAGAGAAAGCACAGATACGCAGTATTTT
TRBV23-1	15	-	TRBJ2-1	-	CASSPAGSSYNEQFF	TGCGCCAGCAGTCCGGCCGGTTCCTCCTACAATGAGCAGTTCTTC
TRBV5-4	13	-	TRBJ2-7	-	CASSLWEGHEQYF	TGTGCCAGCAGCTTGTGGGAAGGTCACGAGCAGTACTTC
TRBV6-6	14	-	TRBJ1-2	TRBD1	CASGNDRASSGYTF	TGTGCCAGCGGTAACGACAGGGCCTCCTCCGGCTACACCTTC
TRBV19	12	-	TRBJ1-1	-	CASSFRDGEAFF	TGTGCCAGTAGTTTCCGGGACGGTGAAGCTTTCTTT
TRBV18	15	-	TRBJ2-5	TRBD1	CASSLTTGSEETQYF	TGTGCCAGCTCACTCACGACAGGGAGTGAAGAGACCCAGTACTTC
TRBV5-1	15	-	TRBJ2-3	-	CASSLGTDGTDTQYF	TGCGCCAGCAGCTTGGGGACAGACGGCACAGATACGCAGTATTTT
TRBV30	14	-	TRBJ1-4	-	CAWKRDGLLEKLFF	TGTGCCTGGAAGCGGGACGGCCTGTTGGAAAAACTGTTTTTT
TRBV7-2	18	-	TRBJ2-3	TRBD2	CASSLGSSGRARTDTQYF	TGTGCCAGCAGCTTAGGGTCTAGCGGGAGGGCCAGGACAGATACGCAGTATTTT
TRBV7-2	16	-	TRBJ1-5	TRBD1	CASSLRTGLTNQPQHF	TGTGCCAGCAGCTTGCGGACAGGGTTGACCAATCAGCCCCAGCATTTT
TRBV29-1	13	-	TRBJ1-1	-	CSVHLGTNTEAFF	TGCAGCGTCCACCTCGGTACGAACACTGAAGCTTTCTTT
TRBV18	15	once	TRBJ2-1	TRBD1	CASSRPDRVYNEQFF	TGTGCCAGCTCACGTCCGGACAGGGTATACAATGAGCAGTTCTTC
TRBV29-1	14	-	TRBJ2-5	TRBD2	CSVLLAVYQETQYF	TGCAGCGTTCTTCTAGCGGTTTACCAAGAGACCCAGTACTTC
TRBV5-1	15	-	TRBJ2-7	TRBD2	CASSLEAGAPYEQYF	TGCGCCAGCAGCTTGGAGGCGGGAGCGCCCTACGAGCAGTACTTC
TRBV18	14	-	TRBJ1-5	TRBD1	CASSPGTGMEPQHF	TGTGCCAGCTCACCAGGGACAGGTATGGAGCCCCAGCATTTT
TRBV23-1	14	-	TRBJ2-7	-	CASSQSGKPYEQYF	TGCGCCAGCAGTCAATCTGGCAAGCCCTACGAGCAGTACTTC
TRBV5-1	15	-	TRBJ1-4	-	CASSLDGGVGEKLFF	TGCGCCAGCAGCTTGGATGGGGGAGTTGGTGAAAAACTGTTTTTT
TRBV29-1	12	-	TRBJ2-5	TRBD2	CSVYSGSETQYF	TGCAGCGTCTATAGCGGGAGCGAGACCCAGTACTTC
TRBV15	12	-	TRBJ2-7	-	CATNRVTYEQYF	TGTGCCACCAACAGGGTTACCTACGAGCAGTACTTC
TRBV9	15	-	TRBJ2-5	TRBD1	CASNPGQGAFETQYF	TGTGCCAGCAACCCAGGACAGGGGGCGTTTGAGACCCAGTACTTC
TRBV10-3	15	-	TRBJ1-3	TRBD1	CAISEGTGVGNTIYF	TGTGCCATCAGTGAGGGGACAGGGGTTGGAAACACCATATATTTT
TRBV19	15	-	TRBJ1-5	-	CASSIGQDSNQPQHF	TGTGCCAGTAGTATAGGGCAGGATAGCAATCAGCCCCAGCATTTT
TRBV10-3	14	-	TRBJ2-3	-	CAISEWGATDTQYF	TGTGCCATCAGTGAGTGGGGAGCCACAGATACGCAGTATTTT
TRBV10-3	13	-	TRBJ2-1	-	CAISPGLYNEQFF	TGTGCCATCAGCCCGGGACTTTACAATGAGCAGTTCTTC
TRBV2	15	few	TRBJ1-5	-	CASSPIWGGNQPQHF	TGTGCCAGCAGCCCCATATGGGGCGGCAATCAGCCCCAGCATTTT
TRBV29-1	13	few	TRBJ2-7	TRBD1	CSVPGTGTYEQYF	TGCAGCGTCCCTGGGACAGGGACCTACGAGCAGTACTTC
TRBV30	12	-	TRBJ1-2	-	CAWSGGTYGYTF	TGTGCCTGGAGTGGGGGGACCTATGGCTACACCTTC
TRBV25-1	13	-	TRBJ2-5	-	CASSGPGKETQYF	TGTGCCAGCAGTGGGCCAGGAAAAGAGACCCAGTACTTC
TRBV6-5	15	-	TRBJ2-5	-	CASSETLGREETQYF	TGTGCCAGCAGCGAGACCTTGGGCAGGGAGGAGACCCAGTACTTC
TRBV29-1	11	-	TRBJ2-1	-	CSVEDPGGRFF	TGCAGCGTTGAAGATCCTGGGGGTCGGTTCTTC
TRBV2	16	-	TRBJ2-5	TRBD2	CASSEGTSGVQETQYF	TGTGCCAGCAGTGAAGGAACTAGCGGGGTCCAAGAGACCCAGTACTTC
TRBV7-2	15	once	TRBJ1-2	-	CASSLVHTANYGYTF	TGTGCCAGCAGCTTAGTTCACACAGCTAACTATGGCTACACCTTC
TRBV18	13	-	TRBJ1-4	-	CASSPGRQIKLFF	TGTGCCAGCTCACCAGGTCGACAGATAAAACTGTTTTTT
TRBV9	14	-	TRBJ2-3	-	CASSVGRPPDTQYF	TGTGCCAGCAGCGTAGGAAGGCCTCCAGATACGCAGTATTTT
TRBV15	16	few	TRBJ2-3	TRBD2	CATSRDGRGGTDTQYF	TGTGCCACCAGCAGAGACGGGAGGGGGGGCACAGATACGCAGTATTTT
TRBV25-1	15	few	TRBJ1-5	-	CASSELGGSNQPQHF	TGTGCCAGCAGTGAATTAGGAGGTAGCAATCAGCCCCAGCATTTT